Listed here are 6 T cell receptor beta chains from one sample, sequenced in a study of blood T cells in healthy people across ages. The authors ran a second PCR of about 7 to 12 cycles using a sample-barcoded 5' primer and a J-beta primer mix. MiXCR, run by TCRdb on the 5' RACE reads, gives a single entry per CDR3 protein. The sample carries some 730,000 distinct CDR3 sequences, 20% to 25% recorded once. Sequencing used blood. The receptors come from a man aged 70 or older in good health.

CDR3 sequence reads: CASSADPGRTQYF. The CDR3 DNA reads TGTGCCAGCAGCGCGGATCCCGGCCGTACGCAGTATTTT. The chain employs TRBV7-2 and TRBJ2-3, with no clear D. From germline, CDR1 is SGHTA and CDR2 FQGNSA. The V end was cut by 5 bases, the J end by 8 bases, with 14 bases between. The CDR3 extends over 13 amino acids. The whole variable domain, remainder taken from reference TRBV7-2 and TRBJ2-3, is GAGVSQSPSNKVTEKGKDVELRCDPISGHTALYWYRQSLGQGLEFLIYFQGNSAPDKSGLPSDRFSAERTGGSVSTLTIQRTQQEDSAVYLCASSADPGRTQYFGPGTRLTVL.

The chain combines TRBV2 with TRBJ2-2; D might be TRBD1 (6 bases). With 2 bases removed from V and 4 bases from J, the gap between germline ends came to 11 bases. The CDR3 spans 15 residues. The V gene's germline CDR1 is SNHLY and CDR2 FYNNEI. The CDR3 here is CASSERGFGTGELFF. For the CDR3, the DNA is TGTGCCAGCAGTGAAAGGGGGTTCGGCACCGGGGAGCTGTTTTTT.

This clonotype was recorded a few times. The chain combines TRBV12-3 or TRBV12-4 with TRBJ2-3, with 8 bases matching TRBD2. Trimming at V came to 6 bases and at J to 5 bases, leaving 19 bases not matched to a gene. The CDR3 extends over 18 amino acids. As DNA, the CDR3 is TGTGCCAGCAGCCCTGTCGGAGGCCCCGGGCTAGCGGGAGATACGCAGTATTTT. It is translated as CASSPVGGPGLAGDTQYF.

The V and J genes are TRBV5-1 and TRBJ2-2, with 11 bases identical to TRBD1. Germline V gene data show CDR1 as SGHRS and CDR2 as YFSETQ. The CDR3 spans 15 residues. The J segment lost 8 bases and the V segment lost 3 bases, leaving 6 bases of the junction unmatched. The CDR3 coding sequence is TGCGCCAGCAGCTCAGGACAGGGGGCGTTTGGGGAGCTGTTTTTT. Protein sequence: CASSSGQGAFGELFF.

The V gene is TRBV14, the J gene TRBJ1-1; no definite D call. V was trimmed by 8 bases and J by 2 bases, leaving 12 bases between them. The germline V gene encodes CDR1 SGHDN and CDR2 FVKESK. CDR3 size: 13 residues. The CDR3: CASCLWFNTEAFF. The CDR3 coding sequence is TGTGCCAGCTGCCTATGGTTTAACACTGAAGCTTTCTTT.

This chain connects TRBV25-1 to TRBJ2-3; D gene uncertain. The CDR3 extends over 13 amino acids. Trimming took 4 bases from V and 1 from J, leaving 6 bases between them. Germline V CDR1 and CDR2: MGHDK, SYGVNS. The CDR3 DNA reads as TGTGCCAGCAGTGGCTTTGGCACAGATACGCAGTATTTT. Residues: CASSGFGTDTQYF.